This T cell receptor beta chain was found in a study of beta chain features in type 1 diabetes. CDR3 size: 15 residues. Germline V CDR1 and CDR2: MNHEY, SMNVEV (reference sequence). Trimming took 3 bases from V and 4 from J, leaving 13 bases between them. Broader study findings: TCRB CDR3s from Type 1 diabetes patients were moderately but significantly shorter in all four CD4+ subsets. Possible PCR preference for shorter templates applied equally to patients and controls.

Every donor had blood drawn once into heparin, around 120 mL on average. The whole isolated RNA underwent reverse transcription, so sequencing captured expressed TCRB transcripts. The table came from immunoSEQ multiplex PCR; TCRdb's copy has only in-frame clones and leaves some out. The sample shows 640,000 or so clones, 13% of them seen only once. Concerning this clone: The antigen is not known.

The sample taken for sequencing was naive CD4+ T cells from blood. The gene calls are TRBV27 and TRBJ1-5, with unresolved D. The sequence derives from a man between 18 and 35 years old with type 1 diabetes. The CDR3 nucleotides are TGTGCCAGCAGTTTGGGCCGATCTCGGAATCAGCCCCAGCATTTT. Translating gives CASSLGRSRNQPQHF.